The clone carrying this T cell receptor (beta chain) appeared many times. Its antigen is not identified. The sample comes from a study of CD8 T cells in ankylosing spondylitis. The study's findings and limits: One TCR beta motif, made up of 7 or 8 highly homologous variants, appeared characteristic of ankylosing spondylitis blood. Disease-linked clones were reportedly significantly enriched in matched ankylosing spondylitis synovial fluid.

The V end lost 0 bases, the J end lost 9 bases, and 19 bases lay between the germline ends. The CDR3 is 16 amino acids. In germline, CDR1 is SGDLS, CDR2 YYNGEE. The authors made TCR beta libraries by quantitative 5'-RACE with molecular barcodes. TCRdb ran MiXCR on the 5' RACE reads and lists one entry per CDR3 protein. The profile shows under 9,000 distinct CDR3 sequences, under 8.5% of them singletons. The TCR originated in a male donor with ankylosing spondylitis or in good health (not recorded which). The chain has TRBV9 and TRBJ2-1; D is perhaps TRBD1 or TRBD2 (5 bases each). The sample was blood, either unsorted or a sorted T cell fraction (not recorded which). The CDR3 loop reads CASSVESRGAFAEQFF. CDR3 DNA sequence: TGTGCCAGCAGCGTAGAGAGCCGGGGCGCCTTCGCTGAGCAGTTCTTC.